This T cell receptor beta chain appears in the sequencing data of a study of CD8+CD57+ T cells in acquired aplastic anemia. Losses at the gene ends were 0 bases for V and 3 bases for J; bases not matched to a gene: 2. The germline V gene has CDR1 MNHEY and CDR2 SVGAGI. This CDR3 is 16 amino acids long. The TCR beta profiling, which covered VDJ combination and CDR3 sequence, was carried out using genomic DNA as the template. TCRdb independently ran MiXCR on the reads; one entry per CDR3 protein. Among 150,000 to 200,000 distinct CDR3 sequences, under 55% were seen once, and the ten largest hold around 3%.

The sequence was obtained from a human donor in good health. Sequenced input: sorted CD4+, CD8+, or CD8+CD57+ T cells (not recorded which) from PBMCs. V and J are TRBV6-5 and TRBJ1-3; 10 bases match TRBD1. DNA of the CDR3: TGTGCCAGCAGTTACTCGGGACAGGGGATTGGAAACACCATATATTTT. Translating it yields CASSYSGQGIGNTIYF.